These 20 T cell receptor beta chains came from one sample sequenced in a study of T cell repertoires in cytomegalovirus infection. TCRdb recomputed calls from the reads with MiXCR, one row per CDR3 protein. The data contain about 310,000 distinct CDR3 sequences, 17% of them singletons. Material: PBMCs. All receptors come from a human donor in good health (CMV status not recorded). Some clones in this sample may be carry-over from other donors' samples.

The V and J genes are TRBV28 and TRBJ1-2; D is uncertain. V was pared by 7 bases and J by 3 bases, with 9 bases between. Germline V gene sequence: CDR1 MDHEN, CDR2 SYDVKM. The CDR3 is 12 amino acids. CDR3 sequence (DNA): TGTGCCAGCACTGGCAGATACTATGGCTACACCTTC. It specifies CASTGRYYGYTF.

In this sample, this clonotype turned up a few times. V is TRBV12-3 or TRBV12-4 and J is TRBJ2-1; 7 positions match TRBD1. The CDR3 contains 14 residues. The V segment lost 3 bases and the J segment 6 bases; nucleotides outside the gene matches: 5. CDR3 in amino acids: CASSFLGGLNEQFF. For the CDR3, the DNA is TGTGCCAGCAGTTTCCTAGGGGGCCTCAATGAGCAGTTCTTC.

The chain combines TRBV6-5 with TRBJ1-2; D may be TRBD1 (5 bases). The CDR3 is 14 residues long. V was clipped by 6 bases and J by 5 bases, with 16 bases between them. Germline assignment: CDR1 MNHEY and CDR2 SVGAGI. This chain's CDR3 is CASRPGAEGYGYTF. The CDR3 nucleotides are TGTGCCAGCAGACCCGGTGCGGAGGGGTATGGCTACACCTTC.

This clonotype was picked up many times. The chain joins TRBV12-3 or TRBV12-4 to TRBJ1-5, with D hard to call. V was clipped by 6 bases and J by 0 bases, with 15 bases between them. CDR3 size: 16 residues. The CDR3 nucleotides read TGTGCCAGCAGCCCCGAAGGAGGGAATAGCAATCAGCCCCAGCATTTT. Residues: CASSPEGGNSNQPQHF.

Comments on this clonotype: A read error is possible here, since a much larger clone lies one base away. The DNA of the CDR3 is TGTGCCAGCAGCTTATTTGGTTTAGAGATCCAGTACTTC. The encoded protein is CASSLFGLEIQYF. The gene calls are TRBV7-2 and TRBJ2-5; D call uncertain. The CDR3 sequence is 13 residues long. Germline V gives CDR1 SGHTA, CDR2 FQGNSA. Together with reference TRBV7-2 and TRBJ2-5, the CDR3 gives the full variable domain: GAGVSQSPSNKVTEKGKDVELRCDPISGHTALYWYRQSLGQGLEFLIYFQGNSAPDKSGLPSDRFSAERTGGSVSTLTIQRTQQEDSAVYLCASSLFGLEIQYFGPGTRLLVL.

This chain uses TRBV27 with TRBJ1-6, with a possible D match to TRBD1 (5 bases). Germline V lookup: CDR1 MNHEY, CDR2 SMNVEV (reference sequence). V was clipped by 4 bases and J by 10 bases, with 17 bases between them. The CDR3 is 15 residues long. The CDR3 region has the DNA TGTGCCAGCAGTTCGAACGGAGCAGGGACCTCACCCCTCCACTTT. The encoded protein is CASSSNGAGTSPLHF.

This clonotype was seen repeatedly, ten times or more. This chain links TRBV11-1 with TRBJ2-1; D is unclear. V was trimmed by 1 base and J by 4 bases, leaving 5 bases between them. The CDR3 runs to 13 residues. Germline V CDR1 and CDR2: SGHAT, FQDESV (reference sequence). DNA for the CDR3: TGTGCCAGCAGCTTAGGCTATTACAATGAGCAGTTCTTC. This encodes CASSLGYYNEQFF.

This chain connects TRBV27 to TRBJ1-2, with 9 bases that match TRBD1. The V segment lost 8 bases and the J segment 2 bases; nucleotides outside the gene matches: 6. The CDR3 consists of 14 residues. In germline, CDR1 is MNHEY, CDR2 SMNVEV (reference sequence). CDR3 sequence: CASCSGQGNYGYTF. The DNA of the CDR3 is TGTGCCAGCTGTTCGGGACAGGGCAACTATGGCTACACCTTC.

Only a few counts were recorded for this clonotype. The chain uses TRBV6-5 and TRBJ2-3, with TRBD2 as a possible D gene (5 bases). Germline V lookup: CDR1 MNHEY, CDR2 SVGAGI. The CDR3 consists of 15 residues. Between the trimmed V and J ends, which lost 5 bases and 2 bases, there was a span of 14 bases. DNA of the CDR3: TGTGCCAGCAGTGTCCGGGAACCCAACACAGATACGCAGTATTTT. As protein: CASSVREPNTDTQYF.

The V gene is TRBV28, the J gene TRBJ2-1; no clear D. V lost 7 bases to trimming and J lost 7 bases, with 20 bases between them. Germline V gene lookup returns CDR1 MDHEN and CDR2 SYDVKM. The CDR3 has 15 amino acids. This CDR3 reads CASTPFGFGRNEQFF. The DNA of the CDR3 is TGTGCCAGCACCCCTTTTGGTTTTGGGCGGAATGAGCAGTTCTTC.

The V gene is TRBV6-6, the J gene TRBJ1-2; 9 nucleotides align to TRBD1. Germline CDR1 and CDR2: MNHNY and SVGAGI (reference sequence). There are 14 residues in the CDR3. Trimming cost V 5 bases and J 8 bases; bases outside gene matches: 9. CDR3 nucleotide sequence: TGTGCCAGCAGTGCCAGGACAGGGGAATTAGGCTACACCTTC. This sequence encodes CASSARTGELGYTF.

This clonotype was counted at least ten times. V usage is TRBV6-6 and J usage is TRBJ2-6; D remains ambiguous. Germline V lookup: CDR1 MNHNY, CDR2 SVGAGI (reference sequence). CDR3 length equals 23 residues. V dropped 0 bases and J dropped 0 bases, with 27 bases sitting between them. The chain's CDR3 is CASSYSLGSRPFKLFSGANVLTF. CDR3 DNA sequence: TGTGCCAGCAGTTACTCGTTGGGCAGTCGGCCATTCAAGCTATTCTCTGGGGCCAACGTCCTGACTTTC.

The table lists this clonotype with many counts. V is TRBV7-2 and J is TRBJ2-5; 16 bases fit TRBD2. Trimming removed 5 bases from V and 7 bases from J; junction bases left unmatched: 13. The germline gives CDR1 SGHTA, CDR2 FQGNSA. The CDR3 is 18 residues long. The CDR3 bases are TGTGCCAGCAGCCCCAGGGGACTAGCGGGGGGGACTGCCGGGACCCAGTACTTC. It encodes CASSPRGLAGGTAGTQYF.

This chain connects TRBV10-3 to TRBJ2-3; 12 positions match TRBD1. Germline trimming cut 10 bases from V and 1 base from J; bases unmatched to any gene: 12. Germline CDR1 reads ENHRY; CDR2 reads SYGVKD. This CDR3 comprises 17 residues. CDR3 sequence (DNA): TGTGCCACCAGGGACAGGGGGCAAAACGTAGGCACAGATACGCAGTATTTT. Protein: CATRDRGQNVGTDTQYF.

This clonotype was detected ten times or more. The rearrangement joins TRBV7-2 to TRBJ2-5; D possibly uses TRBD1 or TRBD2 (5 bases each). V gave up 7 bases and J gave up 2 bases, with 17 bases separating them. Germline CDR1 and CDR2: SGHTA and FQGNSA. The CDR3 has 15 amino acids. The chain's CDR3 is CASTWVGVDQETQYF. In DNA, the CDR3 is TGTGCCAGCACTTGGGTGGGGGTTGATCAAGAGACCCAGTACTTC. Looking up the rest from reference TRBV7-2 and TRBJ2-5 gives the full variable domain: GAGVSQSPSNKVTEKGKDVELRCDPISGHTALYWYRQSLGQGLEFLIYFQGNSAPDKSGLPSDRFSAERTGGSVSTLTIQRTQQEDSAVYLCASTWVGVDQETQYFGPGTRLLVL.

This clonotype was observed a handful of times. V and J are TRBV28 and TRBJ1-2; D gene uncertain. The germline CDR1 and CDR2 sequences are MDHEN and SYDVKM. This CDR3 is built from 13 residues. Trimming removed 6 bases at V and 4 bases at J, with 12 bases between. The CDR3 coding sequence is TGTGCCAGCAGCCCTCCGGGTCGCTATGGCTACACCTTC. Its translation: CASSPPGRYGYTF.

Only a few counts were recorded for this clonotype. The genes are TRBV28 and TRBJ2-2; D is uncertain. CDR3 length: 14 amino acids. Germline V gene sequence: CDR1 MDHEN, CDR2 SYDVKM. Trimming removed 6 bases from V and 0 bases from J, with 8 bases in between. CDR3: CASRVGANTGELFF. In DNA, the CDR3 is TGTGCCAGCAGGGTGGGCGCGAACACCGGGGAGCTGTTTTTT.

This clonotype has at least ten counts. The chain uses TRBV7-2 and TRBJ2-3, with a weak D call TRBD2 (6 bases). The CDR3 is 16 residues long. Germline loops: CDR1 SGHTA, CDR2 FQGNSA. The ends were cut back, 5 bases at V and 2 bases at J, with 17 bases in the middle. CDR3 protein: CASSNQPGLNTDTQYF. CDR3 bases: TGTGCCAGCAGCAACCAACCGGGACTCAACACAGATACGCAGTATTTT. Full variable domain (outside the CDR3, taken from reference TRBV7-2 and TRBJ2-3): GAGVSQSPSNKVTEKGKDVELRCDPISGHTALYWYRQSLGQGLEFLIYFQGNSAPDKSGLPSDRFSAERTGGSVSTLTIQRTQQEDSAVYLCASSNQPGLNTDTQYFGPGTRLTVL.

The sample holds a few counts of this clonotype. V is TRBV6-4 and J is TRBJ2-2, with 9 bases aligning to TRBD1. Trimming at V came to 6 bases and at J to 1 base, leaving 3 bases not matched to a gene. Per the germline V gene, CDR1 is MRHNA and CDR2 is SNTAGT. CDR3 length: 15 residues. CDR3 in amino acids: CASRRTGVNTGELFF. The CDR3 nucleotides are TGTGCCAGCAGAAGGACAGGGGTGAACACCGGGGAGCTGTTTTTT.

CDR3 protein: CASSLWWTGTADGYTF. CDR3 nucleotide sequence: TGCGCCAGCAGCTTGTGGTGGACCGGGACAGCAGATGGCTACACCTTC. The rearrangement uses TRBV5-1 and TRBJ1-2; 7 nucleotides line up with TRBD1. The V gene end was trimmed by 1 base and the J gene end by 6 bases; junction bases not matched to a gene: 12. This CDR3 is built from 16 residues. Germline CDR1 SGHRS, CDR2 YFSETQ.